The present TCR beta chain was sequenced within a study of blood T cells in healthy people across ages. Study overall: About one barcoded beta molecule per two T cells was captured by template switching. Findings and limits, study-wide: CMV status of donors was unknown, possibly confounding expanded clonotype changes.

Total RNA, at least 5 micrograms per sample, came from PBMCs. The CDR3 runs to 14 residues. CDR1 MNHNY and CDR2 SVGAGI come from the germline V gene (reference sequence). V shed 4 bases and J 0 bases; nucleotides not matched to a gene: 1. A J-beta primer mix and a sample-barcoded 5' primer were used in a second PCR of about 6 to 12 cycles. TCRdb reanalysed the 5' RACE reads using MiXCR and keeps one entry per CDR3 protein. The sample contains approximately 690,000 distinct CDR3 sequences, roughly 50% of which appear only once. Remarks on this clonotype: The antigen remains undetermined.

The chain uses TRBV6-6 and TRBJ1-1; 8 bases are shared with TRBD1. The TCR was taken from a man aged 60-69 years in good health. The sequenced material came from blood. The CDR3 protein is CASSWDRMNTEAFF. The DNA of the CDR3 is TGTGCCAGCAGTTGGGACAGGATGAACACTGAAGCTTTCTTT.